Below, 13 T cell receptor beta chains from the same sample are listed, as sequenced in a study of blood T cell repertoires in COVID-19. Assay: immunoSEQ multiplex PCR; the TCRdb copy retains only in-frame clones and omits some. Here the sample spans some 160,000 clones, around 83% being singletons. Sequencing used peripheral blood. The receptors come from a human donor in a cohort sampled during active COVID-19.

The rearrangement uses TRBV10-3 and TRBJ1-1; D is undetermined. V was shortened by 3 bases and J by 0 bases, with 5 bases between the two germline ends. Germline V gives CDR1 ENHRY, CDR2 SYGVKD. This CDR3 is 13 amino acids long. In DNA, the CDR3 is TGTGCCATCAGTGAAAGAGTGAACACTGAAGCTTTCTTT. Protein sequence: CAISERVNTEAFF.

The V call is TRBV5-1, the J call TRBJ2-5; D is ambiguous. Germline values: CDR1 SGHRS, CDR2 YFSETQ. V lost 0 bases and J lost 5, with 11 bases in between. CDR3 size: 14 residues. This CDR3 is CASSLAVSQETQYF. The CDR3 DNA reads as TGCGCCAGCAGCTTGGCCGTATCCCAGGAGACCCAGTACTTC.

This clone was found a few times. Other DNA sequences in this specimen translate into the identical CDR3. The J gene is TRBJ2-7, the V gene TRBV5-4; the D gene is possibly TRBD1 (5 bases). V was trimmed by 2 bases and J by 5 bases, leaving 8 bases between them. The germline gives CDR1 SGHNT, CDR2 YYREEE (reference sequence). CDR3 length equals 12 residues. CDR3 residues: CASSFGADEQYF. The CDR3 DNA is TGTGCCAGCAGCTTTGGGGCAGACGAGCAGTACTTC.

V is TRBV28 and J is TRBJ1-4; no firm D call. The CDR3 runs 15 residues. Germline V gene data show CDR1 as MDHEN and CDR2 as SYDVKM. V gave up 1 base and J gave up 8 bases, with 14 bases separating them. In DNA form, the CDR3 reads TGTGCCAGCAGTTTATTTGAGGGTCTCCGGGAAAAACTGTTTTTT. Translated: CASSLFEGLREKLFF. Full variable domain (missing parts from reference TRBV28 and TRBJ1-4): DVKVTQSSRYLVKRTGEKVFLECVQDMDHENMFWYRQDPGLGLRLIYFSYDVKMKEKGDIPEGYSVSREKKERFSLILESASTNQTSMYLCASSLFEGLREKLFFGSGTQLSVL.

The chain employs TRBV7-2 and TRBJ2-3; 13 nucleotides line up with TRBD2. The CDR3 loop spans 16 amino acids. With V trimmed by 2 bases and J by 3 bases, 2 bases remained unmatched. CDR1 is SGHTA and CDR2 is FQGNSA in the germline V gene. CDR3 coding DNA: TGTGCCAGCAGCTTACGGACTAGCGGGGGAACAGATACGCAGTATTTT. Translation: CASSLRTSGGTDTQYF.

As DNA, the CDR3 is TGTGCCAGTAGTATAGAGAACAGAGTGGGCACTGAAGCTTTCTTT. Translated, it gives CASSIENRVGTEAFF. The J gene is TRBJ1-1, the V gene TRBV19; no clear D. Deletions cut 0 bases from V and 4 bases from J, with 12 bases between. CDR1 is LNHDA and CDR2 is SQIVND in the germline V gene (reference sequence). There are 15 residues in the CDR3.

V usage is TRBV13 and J usage is TRBJ2-7, with 7 nucleotides matching TRBD2. Germline CDR1 is PRHDT and CDR2 is FYEKMQ (reference sequence). The CDR3 consists of 15 residues. After removal of 0 bases from V and 0 bases from J, the junction contained 2 bases not matched to a gene. The CDR3 DNA reads as TGTGCCAGCAGCTTAGGCCCTAGCGGCTCCTACGAGCAGTACTTC. Translated, it gives CASSLGPSGSYEQYF.

The V and J genes are TRBV3-1 (or the pseudogene TRBV3-2) and TRBJ2-7; TRBD1 aligns across 9 bases. Looked up from germline, CDR1 is LGHDT and CDR2 is YNNKEL (reference sequence). With V trimmed by 2 bases and J by 6 bases, 8 bases remained unmatched. This CDR3 is 15 amino acids long. The DNA of the CDR3 is TGTGCCAGCAGCCAAAACAGGGGGCTCAAGGGCGAGCAGTACTTC. Translation: CASSQNRGLKGEQYF.

This sequence joins TRBV5-6 and TRBJ2-7, with D possibly TRBD2 on 6 matching bases. V was clipped by 5 bases and J by 0 bases, with 12 bases between them. The CDR3 has 14 amino acids. CDR1 is SGHDT, CDR2 YYEEEE, per germline. For the CDR3, the DNA is TGTGCCAGCAGGGGGGGAAGGCACTCCTACGAGCAGTACTTC. It translates to CASRGGRHSYEQYF.

This clone was recorded once. The J gene is TRBJ2-3, the V gene TRBV7-4; 11 nucleotides match TRBD2. Germline trimming cut 1 base from V and 5 bases from J; bases unmatched to any gene: 14. Germline V gene lookup returns CDR1 SGHVT and CDR2 SQSDAQ. The CDR3 has 19 amino acids. The chain's CDR3 is CASSLGLAGGLTVEDTQYF. The CDR3 bases are TGTGCCAGCAGCTTAGGGCTAGCGGGGGGTCTAACCGTGGAAGATACGCAGTATTTT.

This CDR3 reads CASSIRTGGGYEQYF. CDR3 in DNA: TGTGCCAGTAGTATCAGGACAGGGGGCGGATACGAGCAGTACTTC. The chain joins TRBV19 to TRBJ2-7; 11 positions agree with TRBD1. V was pared by 3 bases and J by 4 bases, with 5 bases of the junction left unmatched. CDR1 is LNHDA and CDR2 is SQIVND in the germline V gene (reference sequence). The CDR3 length is 15 residues.

The table lists this clone with a few counts. The rearrangement links TRBV11-2 to TRBJ2-7; perhaps TRBD1 as D (5 bases). The V and J ends lost 1 base and 5 bases respectively, with 12 bases between them. Germline-derived CDR1 and CDR2 are SGHAT and FQNNGV. The CDR3 has 14 amino acids. The CDR3 is CASSLGQGRDEQYF. CDR3 bases: TGTGCCAGCAGCTTAGGGCAGGGTCGGGACGAGCAGTACTTC. Full variable domain (rest looked up from reference TRBV11-2 and TRBJ2-7): EAGVAQSPRYKIIEKRQSVAFWCNPISGHATLYWYQQILGQGPKLLIQFQNNGVVDDSQLPKDRFSAERLKGVDSTLKIQPAKLEDSAVYLCASSLGQGRDEQYFGPGTRLTVT.

The table lists this clone with many counts. The rearrangement links TRBV27 to TRBJ1-6, with D tentatively TRBD1 (5 bases). V lost 4 bases to trimming and J lost 2 bases, with 9 bases between them. The CDR3 runs to 15 residues. Germline CDR1 and CDR2: MNHEY and SMNVEV (reference sequence). Here the CDR3 DNA reads TGTGCCAGCAGTTCGGGACTCACCTATAATTCACCCCTCCACTTT. It specifies CASSSGLTYNSPLHF.